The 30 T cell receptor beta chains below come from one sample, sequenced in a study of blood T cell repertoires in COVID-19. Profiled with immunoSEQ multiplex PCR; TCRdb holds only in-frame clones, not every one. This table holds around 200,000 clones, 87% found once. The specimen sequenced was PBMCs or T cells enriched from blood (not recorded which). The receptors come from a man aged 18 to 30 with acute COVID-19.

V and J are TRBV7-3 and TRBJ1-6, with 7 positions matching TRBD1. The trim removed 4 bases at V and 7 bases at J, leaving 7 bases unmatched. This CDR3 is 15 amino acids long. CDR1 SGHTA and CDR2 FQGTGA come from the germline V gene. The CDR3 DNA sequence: TGTGCCAGCAGCTCCGGACCAGGGGGGAATTCACCCCTCCACTTT. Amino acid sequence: CASSSGPGGNSPLHF.

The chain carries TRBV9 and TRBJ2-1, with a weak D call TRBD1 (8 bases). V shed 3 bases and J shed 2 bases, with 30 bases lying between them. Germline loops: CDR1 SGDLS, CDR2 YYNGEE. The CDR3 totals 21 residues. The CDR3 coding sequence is TGTGCCAGCAGCGCGTCTTGGGGGGGACAGGCGGTCTCTTGGACCTACAATGAGCAGTTCTTC. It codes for CASSASWGGQAVSWTYNEQFF.

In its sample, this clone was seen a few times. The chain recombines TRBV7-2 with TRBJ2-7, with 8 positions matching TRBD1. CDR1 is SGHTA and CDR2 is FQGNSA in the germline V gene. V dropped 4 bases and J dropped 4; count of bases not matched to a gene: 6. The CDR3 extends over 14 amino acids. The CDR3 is CASSSDRGDYEQYF. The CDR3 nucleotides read TGTGCCAGCAGCTCCGACAGGGGCGATTACGAGCAGTACTTC.

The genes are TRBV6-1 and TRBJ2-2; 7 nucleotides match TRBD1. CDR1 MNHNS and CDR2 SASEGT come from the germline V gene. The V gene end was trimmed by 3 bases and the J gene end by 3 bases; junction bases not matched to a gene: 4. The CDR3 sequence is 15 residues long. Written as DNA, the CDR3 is TGTGCCAGCAGTGAGACAGGGATGGACACCGGGGAGCTGTTTTTT. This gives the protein CASSETGMDTGELFF.

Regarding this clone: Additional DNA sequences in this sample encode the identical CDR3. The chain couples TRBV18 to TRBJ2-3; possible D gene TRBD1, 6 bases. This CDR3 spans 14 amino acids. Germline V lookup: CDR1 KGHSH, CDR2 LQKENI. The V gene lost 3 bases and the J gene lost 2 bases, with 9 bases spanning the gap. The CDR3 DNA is TGTGCCAGCTCACCCAGACAGGACACAGATACGCAGTATTTT. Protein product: CASSPRQDTDTQYF.

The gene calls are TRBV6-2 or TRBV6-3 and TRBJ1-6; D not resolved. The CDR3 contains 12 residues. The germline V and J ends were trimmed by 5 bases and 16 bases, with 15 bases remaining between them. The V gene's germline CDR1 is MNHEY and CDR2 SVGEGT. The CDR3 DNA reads TGTGCCAGCAGTAATGAACTTTTCGAACTCCACTTT. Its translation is CASSNELFELHF.

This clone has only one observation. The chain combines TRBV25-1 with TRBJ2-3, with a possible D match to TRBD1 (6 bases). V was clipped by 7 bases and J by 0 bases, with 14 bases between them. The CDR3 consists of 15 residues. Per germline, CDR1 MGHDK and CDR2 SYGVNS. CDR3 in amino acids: CASTPGHTSTDTQYF. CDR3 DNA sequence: TGTGCCAGCACCCCGGGACACACTAGCACAGATACGCAGTATTTT. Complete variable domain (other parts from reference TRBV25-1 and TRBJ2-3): EADIYQTPRYLVIGTGKKITLECSQTMGHDKMYWYQQDPGMELHLIHYSYGVNSTEKGDLSSESTVSRIRTEHFPLTLESARPSHTSQYLCASTPGHTSTDTQYFGPGTRLTVL.

CDR3 in DNA: TGTGCCAGCACCTTGGCAGGGGCTATCCAAGAGACCCAGTACTTC. Translated, it gives CASTLAGAIQETQYF. V is TRBV27 and J is TRBJ2-5, with D possibly being TRBD1 (6 bases). V dropped 7 bases and J dropped 1 base, with 16 bases sitting between them. The CDR3 runs to 15 residues. CDR1 and CDR2 (germline): MNHEY, SMNVEV (reference sequence).

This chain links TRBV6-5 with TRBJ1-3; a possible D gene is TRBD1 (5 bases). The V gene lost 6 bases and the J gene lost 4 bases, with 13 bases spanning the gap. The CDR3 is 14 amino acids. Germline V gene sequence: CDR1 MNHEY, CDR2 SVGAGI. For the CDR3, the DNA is TGTGCCAGCAGCCTCAGGGATTCGGGAAACACCATATATTTT. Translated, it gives CASSLRDSGNTIYF.

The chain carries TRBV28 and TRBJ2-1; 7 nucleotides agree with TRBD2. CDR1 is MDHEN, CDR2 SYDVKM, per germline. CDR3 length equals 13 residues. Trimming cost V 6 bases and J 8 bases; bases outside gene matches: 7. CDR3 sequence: CASRRDYLYEQFF. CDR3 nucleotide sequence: TGTGCCAGCAGGCGGGACTACCTCTATGAGCAGTTCTTC. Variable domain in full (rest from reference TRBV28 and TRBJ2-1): DVKVTQSSRYLVKRTGEKVFLECVQDMDHENMFWYRQDPGLGLRLIYFSYDVKMKEKGDIPEGYSVSREKKERFSLILESASTNQTSMYLCASRRDYLYEQFFGPGTRLTVL.

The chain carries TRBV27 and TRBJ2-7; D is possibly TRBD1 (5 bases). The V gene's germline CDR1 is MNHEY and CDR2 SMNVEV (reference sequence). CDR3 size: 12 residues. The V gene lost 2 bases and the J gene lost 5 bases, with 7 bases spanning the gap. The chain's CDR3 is CASSLIGDEQYF. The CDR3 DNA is TGTGCCAGCAGTTTAATAGGGGACGAGCAGTACTTC.

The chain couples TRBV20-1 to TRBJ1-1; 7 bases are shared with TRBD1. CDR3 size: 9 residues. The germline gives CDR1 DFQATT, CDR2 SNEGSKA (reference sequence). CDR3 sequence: CVWDREAFF. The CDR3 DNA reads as TGCGTATGGGACAGAGAAGCTTTCTTT.

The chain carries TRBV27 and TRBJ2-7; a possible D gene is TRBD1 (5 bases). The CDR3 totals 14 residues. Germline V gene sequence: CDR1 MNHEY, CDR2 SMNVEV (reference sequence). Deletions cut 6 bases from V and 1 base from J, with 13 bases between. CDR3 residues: CASRMKGFSYEQYF. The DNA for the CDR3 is TGTGCCAGCAGAATGAAGGGGTTTTCCTACGAGCAGTACTTC.

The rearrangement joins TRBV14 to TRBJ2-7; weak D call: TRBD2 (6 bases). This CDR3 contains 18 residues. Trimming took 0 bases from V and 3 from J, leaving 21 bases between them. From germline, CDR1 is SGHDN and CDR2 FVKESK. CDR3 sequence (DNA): TGTGCCAGCAGCCAAGAAGTGGGCCGACAGCGGGCTCACTACGAGCAGTACTTC. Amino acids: CASSQEVGRQRAHYEQYF. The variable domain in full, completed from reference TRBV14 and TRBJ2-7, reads EAGVTQFPSHSVIEKGQTVTLRCDPISGHDNLYWYRRVMGKEIKFLLHFVKESKQDESGMPNNRFLAERTGGTYSTLKVQPAELEDSGVYFCASSQEVGRQRAHYEQYFGPGTRLTVT.

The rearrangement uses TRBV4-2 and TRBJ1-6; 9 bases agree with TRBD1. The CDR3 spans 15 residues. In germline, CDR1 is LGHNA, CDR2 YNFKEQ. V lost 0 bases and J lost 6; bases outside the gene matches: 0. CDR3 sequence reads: CASSQEGQGNSPLHF. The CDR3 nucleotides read TGTGCCAGCAGCCAAGAGGGACAGGGTAATTCACCCCTCCACTTT.

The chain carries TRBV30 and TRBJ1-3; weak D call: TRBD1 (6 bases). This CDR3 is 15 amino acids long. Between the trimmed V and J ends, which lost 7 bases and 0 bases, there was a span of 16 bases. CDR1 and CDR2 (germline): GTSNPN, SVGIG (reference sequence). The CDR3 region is CAYSRGYSSGNTIYF. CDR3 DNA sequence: TGTGCCTATTCCAGGGGCTACTCCTCTGGAAACACCATATATTTT.

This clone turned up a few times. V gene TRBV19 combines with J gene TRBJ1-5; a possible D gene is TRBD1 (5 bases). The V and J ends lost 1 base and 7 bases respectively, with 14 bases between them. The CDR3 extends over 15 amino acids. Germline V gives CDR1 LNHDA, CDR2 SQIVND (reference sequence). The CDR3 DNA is TGTGCCAGTAGTATAGTGCAGGGTCTGTTCCAGCCCCAGCATTTT. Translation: CASSIVQGLFQPQHF.

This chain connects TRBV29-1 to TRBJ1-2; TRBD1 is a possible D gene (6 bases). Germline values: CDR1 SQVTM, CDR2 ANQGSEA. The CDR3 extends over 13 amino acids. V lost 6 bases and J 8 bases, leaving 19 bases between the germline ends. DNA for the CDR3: TGCAGCGTGGGGGTGGGGACAAAAGGCGGCTACACCTTC. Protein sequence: CSVGVGTKGGYTF.

CDR3 coding DNA: TGTGCCAGCAGTTTATATGGTTTCAGGGGCGCAGATACGCAGTATTTT. Its translation is CASSLYGFRGADTQYF. The V gene is TRBV27, the J gene TRBJ2-3, with D possibly matching TRBD1 (6 bases). V was trimmed by 1 base and J by 4 bases, leaving 15 bases between them. The CDR3 length is 16 residues. CDR1 MNHEY and CDR2 SMNVEV come from the germline V gene (reference sequence).

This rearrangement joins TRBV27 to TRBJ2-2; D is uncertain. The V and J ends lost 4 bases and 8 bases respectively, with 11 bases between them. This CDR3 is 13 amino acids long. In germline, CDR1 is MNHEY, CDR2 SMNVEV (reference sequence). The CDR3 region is CASSSSELGELFF. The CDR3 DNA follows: TGTGCCAGCAGTTCCAGCGAATTAGGGGAGCTGTTTTTT.

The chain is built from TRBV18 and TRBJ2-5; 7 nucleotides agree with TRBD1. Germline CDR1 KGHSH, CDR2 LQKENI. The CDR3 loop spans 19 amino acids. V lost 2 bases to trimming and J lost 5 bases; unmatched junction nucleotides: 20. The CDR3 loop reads CASSPSWGQSLSGSETQYF. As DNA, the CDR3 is TGTGCCAGCTCACCAAGTTGGGGACAGTCGCTATCCGGGTCCGAGACCCAGTACTTC.

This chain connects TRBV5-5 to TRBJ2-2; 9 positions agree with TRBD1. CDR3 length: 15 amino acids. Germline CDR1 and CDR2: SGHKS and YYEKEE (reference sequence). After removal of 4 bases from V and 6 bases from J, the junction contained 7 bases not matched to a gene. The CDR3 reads CASSRDRDGAGELFF. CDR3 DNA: TGTGCCAGCAGCCGGGACAGGGACGGGGCCGGGGAGCTGTTTTTT. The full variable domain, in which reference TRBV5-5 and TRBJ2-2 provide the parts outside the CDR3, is DAGVTQSPTHLIKTRGQQVTLRCSPISGHKSVSWYQQVLGQGPQFIFQYYEKEERGRGNFPDRFSARQFPNYSSELNVNALLLGDSALYLCASSRDRDGAGELFFGEGSRLTVL.

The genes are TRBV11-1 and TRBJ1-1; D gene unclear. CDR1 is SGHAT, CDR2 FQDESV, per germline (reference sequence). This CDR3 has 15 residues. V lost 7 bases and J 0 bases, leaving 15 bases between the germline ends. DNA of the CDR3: TGTGCCAGCACCCCGGTGGGCAGCCTGAACACTGAAGCTTTCTTT. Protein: CASTPVGSLNTEAFF.

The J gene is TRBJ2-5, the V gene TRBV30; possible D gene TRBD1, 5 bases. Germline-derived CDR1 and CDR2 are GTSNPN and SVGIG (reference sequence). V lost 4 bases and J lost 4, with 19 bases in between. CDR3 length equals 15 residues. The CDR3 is CAWTQRDAGIETQYF. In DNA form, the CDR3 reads TGTGCCTGGACTCAAAGGGATGCAGGGATAGAGACCCAGTACTTC.

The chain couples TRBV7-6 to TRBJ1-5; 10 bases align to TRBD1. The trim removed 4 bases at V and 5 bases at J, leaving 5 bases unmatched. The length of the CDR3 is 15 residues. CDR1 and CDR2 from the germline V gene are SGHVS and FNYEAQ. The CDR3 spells CASSSRQGADQPQHF. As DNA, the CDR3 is TGTGCCAGCAGCTCTAGACAGGGGGCCGATCAGCCCCAGCATTTT.

The CDR3 nucleotides are TGTGCCAGCAGCCTCGCTGACAGGGGGGAAGAAAAACTGTTTTTT. Its translation is CASSLADRGEEKLFF. The chain recombines TRBV21-1 with TRBJ1-4; the table's D gene call, TRBD1, was not cross checked with the DNA. TRBV21-1 is labeled a pseudogene. CDR3 length: 15 residues.

In DNA form, the CDR3 reads TGTGCCAGCAGTTACAGGGGCGAGGCAGATACGCAGTATTTT. Amino acids: CASSYRGEADTQYF. The chain carries TRBV6-5 and TRBJ2-3; possible D gene TRBD1, 5 bases. Trimming removed 2 bases from V and 4 bases from J, with 10 bases in between. The CDR3 is 14 residues long. CDR1 and CDR2 (germline): MNHEY, SVGAGI.

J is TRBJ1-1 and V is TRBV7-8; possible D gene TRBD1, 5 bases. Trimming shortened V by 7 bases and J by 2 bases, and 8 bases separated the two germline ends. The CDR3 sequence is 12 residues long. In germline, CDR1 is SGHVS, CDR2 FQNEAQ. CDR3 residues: CASMGGNTEAFF. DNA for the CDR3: TGTGCCAGCATGGGGGGAAACACTGAAGCTTTCTTT.

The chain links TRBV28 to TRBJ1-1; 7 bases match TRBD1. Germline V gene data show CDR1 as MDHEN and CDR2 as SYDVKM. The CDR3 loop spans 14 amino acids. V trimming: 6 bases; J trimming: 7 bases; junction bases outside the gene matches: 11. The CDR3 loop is CASSPQGTDYEAFF. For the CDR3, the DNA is TGTGCCAGCAGCCCACAGGGGACCGACTATGAAGCTTTCTTT.

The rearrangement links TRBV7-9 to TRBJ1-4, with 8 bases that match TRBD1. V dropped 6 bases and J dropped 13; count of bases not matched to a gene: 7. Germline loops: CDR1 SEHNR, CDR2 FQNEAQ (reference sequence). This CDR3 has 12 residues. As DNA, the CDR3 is TGTGCCAGCAGTCTACCCGGGACAGGACTGTTTTTT. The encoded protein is CASSLPGTGLFF.